The 6 T cell receptor beta chains listed next were all sequenced from one sample in a study of cytomegalovirus exposure and HLA in healthy donors. Method: immunoSEQ multiplex PCR; TCRdb's copy keeps in-frame clones and lacks some. The top ten hold more than 0.8% of the sample, which has approximately 260,000 clones, roughly 85% seen once. Sequenced sample: PBMCs. The receptor set was obtained from a woman under 30 in good health and CMV-seronegative.

The chain carries TRBV5-1 and TRBJ1-1, with 7 bases identical to TRBD1. The CDR3 has 16 residues. With 2 bases clipped from V and 0 bases from J, the junction kept 7 bases outside the gene matches. CDR1 SGHRS and CDR2 YFSETQ come from the germline V gene. CDR3 DNA sequence: TGCGCCAGCAGCTTTAGACAGGGCTGGTTGAACACTGAAGCTTTCTTT. It yields the protein CASSFRQGWLNTEAFF.

The chain uses TRBV5-4 and TRBJ2-3; TRBD1 might be the D (5 bases). V lost 1 base to trimming and J lost 3 bases, with 9 bases between them. The CDR3 has 14 amino acids. Germline V lookup: CDR1 SGHNT, CDR2 YYREEE (reference sequence). CDR3 DNA sequence: TGTGCCAGCAGCTTGCAGGGTGGAACAGATACGCAGTATTTT. It yields the protein CASSLQGGTDTQYF.

The CDR3 nucleotides are TGTGCCAGCAGCTTGTTCACTCCAGGGGACACTGAAGCTTTCTTT. The encoded protein is CASSLFTPGDTEAFF. The rearrangement links TRBV5-6 to TRBJ1-1; D is possibly TRBD1 (6 bases). Germline V CDR1 and CDR2: SGHDT, YYEEEE. This CDR3 is 15 amino acids long. V dropped 1 base and J dropped 3 bases, with 13 bases sitting between them.

Concerning this clone: The identical CDR3 is also encoded by other nucleotide sequences in the sample. This rearrangement joins TRBV6-5 to TRBJ2-7; tentatively, D is TRBD2 (6 bases). Trimming took 5 bases from V and 1 from J, leaving 6 bases between them. Germline-derived CDR1 and CDR2 are MNHEY and SVGAGI. This CDR3 is built from 12 residues. CDR3 in amino acids: CASSAGSYEQYF. The CDR3 DNA is TGTGCCAGCAGTGCGGGGTCCTACGAGCAGTACTTC.

Remarks on this clone: The sample has other DNA sequences that encode this CDR3 too. The chain uses TRBV9 and TRBJ2-2; tentatively, D is TRBD2 (5 bases). Trimming cost V 4 bases and J 5 bases, with 6 bases left between them. The CDR3 is 12 residues long. Germline CDR1 SGDLS, CDR2 YYNGEE. CDR3 DNA: TGTGCCAGCAGCCGAGGGACCGGGGAGCTGTTTTTT. Protein product: CASSRGTGELFF.

This chain joins TRBV20-1 and TRBJ2-5; D perhaps matches TRBD2 (5 bases). Germline CDR1 DFQATT, CDR2 SNEGSKA (reference sequence). CDR3 length equals 11 residues. V shed 5 bases and J shed 5 bases, with 9 bases lying between them. CDR3: CSAVAQETQYF. DNA of the CDR3: TGCAGTGCTGTAGCGCAGGAGACCCAGTACTTC.